The clone carrying this T cell receptor (beta chain) was detected a few times. Its matching antigen is unknown. The TCR beta CDR3 regions underwent amplification using RNA transcripts as the source. HTBI primers were the set used in a first-round RT-PCR of the TCR CDR3. TCRdb redid the calling of the multiplex PCR reads with MiXCR, one entry per CDR3 protein. The table records about 200,000 distinct CDR3 sequences, about 17% of them present only once. This sample was included in a study of T cells in Graves' hyperthyroidism and ophthalmopathy. Findings and limits, study-wide: The model foresaw ophthalmopathy a median about 6.5 months prior to onset.

CDR1 is SGHAT and CDR2 is FQNNGV in the germline V gene. CDR3 length: 18 residues. J was trimmed by 1 base and V by 4 bases; bases with no gene match: 9. The V gene is TRBV11-2, the J gene TRBJ2-2; 10 bases map to TRBD2. The source is a woman aged 50 to 60 with Graves' hyperthyroidism. The sample taken for sequencing was blood. This CDR3 is CASSSPGTSEKNTGELFF. CDR3 sequence (DNA): TGTGCCAGCAGCTCACCCGGGACTAGCGAAAAGAACACCGGGGAGCTGTTTTTT.